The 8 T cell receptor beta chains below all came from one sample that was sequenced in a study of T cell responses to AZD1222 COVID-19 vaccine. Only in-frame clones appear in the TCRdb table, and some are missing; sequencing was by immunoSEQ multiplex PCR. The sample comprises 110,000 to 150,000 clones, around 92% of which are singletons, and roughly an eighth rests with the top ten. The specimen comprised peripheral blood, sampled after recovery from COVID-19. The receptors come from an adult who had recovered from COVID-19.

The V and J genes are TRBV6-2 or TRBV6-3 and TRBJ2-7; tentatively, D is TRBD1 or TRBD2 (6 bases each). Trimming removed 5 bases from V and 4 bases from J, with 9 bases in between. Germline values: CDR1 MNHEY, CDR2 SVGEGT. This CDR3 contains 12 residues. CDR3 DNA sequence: TGTGCCAGCAGTAGAGGGGGGTACGAGCAGTACTTC. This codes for CASSRGGYEQYF.

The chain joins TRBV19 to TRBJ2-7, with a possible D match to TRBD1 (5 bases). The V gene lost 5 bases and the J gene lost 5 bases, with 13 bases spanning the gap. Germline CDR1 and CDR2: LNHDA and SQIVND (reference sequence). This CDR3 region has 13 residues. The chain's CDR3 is CASSLRRTHEQYF. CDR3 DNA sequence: TGTGCCAGTAGTCTAAGACGGACACACGAGCAGTACTTC.

The chain's CDR3 is CASSPQQGASGNTIYF. DNA for the CDR3: TGTGCCAGCTCACCACAACAGGGGGCCTCTGGAAACACCATATATTTT. V is TRBV18 and J is TRBJ1-3; 9 bases line up with TRBD1. Germline CDR1 is KGHSH and CDR2 is LQKENI. CDR3 length: 16 residues. Trimming cost V 1 base and J 0 bases; bases outside gene matches: 1. The complete variable domain, with remaining parts taken from reference TRBV18 and TRBJ1-3, reads NAGVMQNPRHLVRRRGQEARLRCSPMKGHSHVYWYRQLPEEGLKFMVYLQKENIIDESGMPKERFSAEFPKEGPSILRIQQVVRGDSAAYFCASSPQQGASGNTIYFGEGSWLTVV.

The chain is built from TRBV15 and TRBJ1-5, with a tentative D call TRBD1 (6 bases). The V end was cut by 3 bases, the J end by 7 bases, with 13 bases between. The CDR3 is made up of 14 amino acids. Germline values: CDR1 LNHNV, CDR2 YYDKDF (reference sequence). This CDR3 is CATSRDVGGQPQHF. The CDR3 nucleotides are TGTGCCACCAGCAGGGACGTCGGGGGCCAGCCCCAGCATTTT.

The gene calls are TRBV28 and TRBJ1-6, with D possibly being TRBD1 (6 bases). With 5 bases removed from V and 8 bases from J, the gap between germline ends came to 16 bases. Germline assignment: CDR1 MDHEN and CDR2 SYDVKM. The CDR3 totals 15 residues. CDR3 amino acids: CASSPAGGRYSPLHF. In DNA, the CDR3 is TGTGCCAGCAGTCCAGCCGGGGGGCGGTATTCACCCCTCCACTTT.

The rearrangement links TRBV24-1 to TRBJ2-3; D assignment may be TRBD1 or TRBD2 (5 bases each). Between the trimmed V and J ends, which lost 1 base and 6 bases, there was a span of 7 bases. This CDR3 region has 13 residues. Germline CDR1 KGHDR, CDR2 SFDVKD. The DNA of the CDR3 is TGTGCCACCAGTGATTTTTGGGGGGATACGCAGTATTTT. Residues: CATSDFWGDTQYF.

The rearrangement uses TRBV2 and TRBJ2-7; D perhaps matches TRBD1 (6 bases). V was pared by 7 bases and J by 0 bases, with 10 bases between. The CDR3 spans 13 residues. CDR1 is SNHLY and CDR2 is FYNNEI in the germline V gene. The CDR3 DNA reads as TGTGCCAGCATTGGACAGACCTCCTACGAGCAGTACTTC. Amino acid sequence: CASIGQTSYEQYF.

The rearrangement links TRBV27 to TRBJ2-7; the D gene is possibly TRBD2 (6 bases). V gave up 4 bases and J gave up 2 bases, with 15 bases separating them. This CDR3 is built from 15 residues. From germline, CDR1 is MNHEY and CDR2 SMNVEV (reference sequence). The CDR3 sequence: CASSSYLGGTYEQYF. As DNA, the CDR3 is TGTGCCAGCAGTTCCTACCTAGGAGGGACCTACGAGCAGTACTTC.